This T cell receptor (beta chain) stems from a study of T cells in Graves' hyperthyroidism and ophthalmopathy. Study observations and caveats: Ophthalmopathy was distinguished from stable hyperthyroidism by 13 V-J signatures.

Diagnostic assessment was based on clinical symptoms, serum thyroxine and TRAb, thyroid ultrasound and orbital computed tomography. TCR beta CDR3 regions were amplified from RNA. The primer set for the first-round RT-PCR of the TCR CDR3 was HTBI. MiXCR was run by TCRdb on the multiplex PCR reads, yielding one entry per CDR3 protein. The sample records approximately 640,000 distinct CDR3 sequences, roughly 17% being singletons. This CDR3 spans 16 amino acids. V was trimmed by 7 bases and J by 7 bases, leaving 23 bases between them. The germline V gene encodes CDR1 MGHDK and CDR2 SYGVNS. As regards this clonotype: Its antigen is still unknown.

The sequencing input was blood. J is TRBJ1-5 and V is TRBV25-1; D is possibly TRBD1 (5 bases). The TCR comes from a man in his fifties or sixties with Graves' hyperthyroidism. DNA for the CDR3: TGTGCCAGCATTGATACCGGGACTCCGGTTAACCAGCCCCAGCATTTT. This codes for CASIDTGTPVNQPQHF.